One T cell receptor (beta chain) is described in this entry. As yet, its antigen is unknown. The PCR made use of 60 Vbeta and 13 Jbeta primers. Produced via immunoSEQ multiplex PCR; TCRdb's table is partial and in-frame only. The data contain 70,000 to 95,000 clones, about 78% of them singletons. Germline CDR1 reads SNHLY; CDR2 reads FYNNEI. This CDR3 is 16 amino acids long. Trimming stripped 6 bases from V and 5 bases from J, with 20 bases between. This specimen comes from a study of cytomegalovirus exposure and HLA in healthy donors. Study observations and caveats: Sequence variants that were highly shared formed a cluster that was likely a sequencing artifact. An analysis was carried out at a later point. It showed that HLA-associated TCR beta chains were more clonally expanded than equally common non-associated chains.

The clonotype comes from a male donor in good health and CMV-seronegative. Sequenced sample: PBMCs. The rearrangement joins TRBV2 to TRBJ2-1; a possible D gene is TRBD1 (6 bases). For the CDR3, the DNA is TGTGCCAGCAGGGTACCCGGGACACCGAGGGACAATGAGCAGTTCTTC. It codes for CASRVPGTPRDNEQFF.